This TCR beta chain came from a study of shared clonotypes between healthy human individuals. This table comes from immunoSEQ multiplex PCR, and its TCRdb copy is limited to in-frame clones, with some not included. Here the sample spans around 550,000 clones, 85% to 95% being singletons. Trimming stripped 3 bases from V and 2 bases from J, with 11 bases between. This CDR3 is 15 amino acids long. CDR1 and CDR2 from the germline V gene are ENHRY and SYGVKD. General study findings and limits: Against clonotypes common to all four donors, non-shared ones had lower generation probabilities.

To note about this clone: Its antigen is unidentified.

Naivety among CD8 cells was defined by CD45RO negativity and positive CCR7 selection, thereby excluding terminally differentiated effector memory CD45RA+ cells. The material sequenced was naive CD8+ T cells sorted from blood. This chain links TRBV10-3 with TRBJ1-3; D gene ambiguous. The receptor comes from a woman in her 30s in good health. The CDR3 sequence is CAISDISLAGNTIYF. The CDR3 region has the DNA TGTGCCATCAGTGACATTTCCTTGGCTGGAAACACCATATATTTT.